This is a list of T cell receptor beta chains from one sample in a study of blood T cell repertoires in COVID-19. The protocol was immunoSEQ multiplex PCR, while the TCRdb copy is restricted to in-frame clones and leaves out a portion. The sample comprises some 200,000 clones, less than 90% of which are singletons, and over 1.5% rests with the top ten. The sample taken for sequencing was peripheral blood. These receptor sequences come from a man between 65 and 85 years old with acute or convalescent COVID-19. CDR3s include the opening cysteine and the closing phenylalanine or tryptophan.

length: 15
J: TRBJ2-3
V: TRBV11-2
CDR3: CASSPGLAKSDTQYF

length: 15
J: TRBJ2-6
V: TRBV9
CDR3: CASSVGGQGPVVLTF

length: 14
J: TRBJ2-7
V: TRBV19
CDR3: CASSEQGVSYEQYF

length: 14
J: TRBJ2-1
V: TRBV7-9
CDR3: CASSLAGQGGEQFF

length: 16
J: TRBJ2-1
V: TRBV7-9
CDR3: CASSPRGRGAFNEQFF

length: 14
J: TRBJ1-2
V: TRBV9
CDR3: CASSFQGSNYGYTF

length: 15
J: TRBJ1-2
V: TRBV30
CDR3: CAWSARRGANYGYTF

length: 14
J: TRBJ1-1
V: TRBV5-1
CDR3: CASNPGGEWTEAFF

length: 15
J: TRBJ2-6
V: TRBV19
CDR3: CASTTGGSGANVLTF

length: 13
J: TRBJ1-1
V: TRBV18
CDR3: CASSPSPPGEAFF

length: 15
J: TRBJ2-1
V: TRBV6-5
CDR3: CASSSGLAPGDEQFF

length: 15
J: TRBJ2-1
V: TRBV28
CDR3: CASTYLAGAYNEQFF

length: 14
J: TRBJ2-7
V: TRBV15
CDR3: CATSRGVGSYEQYF

length: 17
J: TRBJ2-1
V: TRBV18
CDR3: CASSPTRLAVSYNEQFF

length: 14
J: TRBJ1-2
V: TRBV29-1
CDR3: CSVEVRQGTYRYTF

length: 13
J: TRBJ2-7
V: TRBV28
CDR3: CASSWSNTYEQYF

length: 16
J: TRBJ2-1
V: TRBV19
CDR3: CASSLSGSTSYNEQFF

length: 14
J: TRBJ1-5
V: TRBV29-1
CDR3: CSVSYGDRDQPQHF

length: 20
J: TRBJ2-5
V: TRBV4-2
CDR3: CASSQVVAGMGLAGAETQYF

length: 14
J: TRBJ1-2
V: TRBV28
CDR3: CASRGQGLHYGYTF

length: 15
J: TRBJ1-2
V: TRBV19
CDR3: CASSTTWTGYYGYTF

length: 15
J: TRBJ2-3
V: TRBV5-1
CDR3: CASSSTGDSTDTQYF

length: 16
J: TRBJ2-5
V: TRBV5-1
CDR3: CASSLGSGNPQETQYF

length: 18
J: TRBJ2-1
V: TRBV5-1
CDR3: CASSLGVVAGGTYNEQFF

length: 16
J: TRBJ2-7
V: TRBV28
CDR3: CASSLASQAGPYEQYF

length: 15
J: TRBJ2-2
V: TRBV6-5
CDR3: CASSPRGTHTGELFF

length: 14
J: TRBJ2-7
V: TRBV14
CDR3: CASSETSGGYEQYF

length: 14
J: TRBJ1-2
V: TRBV27
CDR3: CASGNRGLAEGYTF

length: 14
J: TRBJ1-1
V: TRBV24-1
CDR3: CATSDSGAFAEAFF

length: 15
J: TRBJ2-7
V: TRBV3-1/TRBV3-2
CDR3: CASSQRRNTNYEQYF

length: 11
J: TRBJ2-1
V: TRBV9
CDR3: CASSLSLVQFF

length: 15
J: TRBJ1-1
V: TRBV7-3
CDR3: CASSSSQGRATEAFF

length: 19
J: TRBJ2-3
V: TRBV19
CDR3: CASSPFGLAGSARADTQYF

length: 13
J: TRBJ1-6
V: TRBV30
CDR3: CAWTSGDNSPLHF

length: 14
J: TRBJ1-5
V: TRBV6-5
CDR3: CASRGQGGPQPQHF

length: 16
J: TRBJ1-4
V: TRBV7-8
CDR3: CASSRRAMGTNEKLFF

length: 15
J: TRBJ2-3
V: TRBV7-3
CDR3: CASSLSRGPRDTQYF